The clone carrying this T cell receptor beta chain was recorded a few times. Described time point: healthy volunteer bleed at 2 weeks. RNA extraction used unfractionated whole blood as the source of total RNA. This record belongs to a study of human T cells and chemical hapten exposure. TCRdb fed the RACE reads into MiXCR, producing one record per CDR3 protein. This table holds approximately 97,000 distinct CDR3 sequences, about 8.8% found once. CDR3 length: 15 residues. The V end was cut by 3 bases, the J end by 5 bases, with 16 bases between. Germline V gene sequence: CDR1 LGHNA, CDR2 YSLEER. Sequencing was done on a sample of whole blood. This chain connects TRBV4-3 to TRBJ1-2, with a weak D call TRBD1 (5 bases). This receptor was taken from a female donor in good health. Some clones in this sample may be carry-over from other donors' samples. The CDR3 is CASSHTRQSGYGYTF. CDR3 nucleotide sequence: TGCGCCAGCAGCCACACTAGACAGTCTGGATATGGCTACACCTTC.